The 8 T cell receptor beta chains given below trace back to one sample, sequenced in a study of blood T cell repertoires in COVID-19. Assay used: immunoSEQ multiplex PCR; TCRdb lists only in-frame clones, some missing. The sample has some 200,000 clones; 70% to 90% are singletons. Sequenced input: peripheral blood. Source of these receptors: a woman aged 70-85 years with COVID-19, enrolled during active disease.

This chain links TRBV7-2 with TRBJ1-5; possibly TRBD1 for D (5 bases). Trimming stripped 2 bases from V and 2 bases from J, with 10 bases between. Germline loops: CDR1 SGHTA, CDR2 FQGNSA. CDR3 length equals 15 residues. This CDR3 is CASSLSTGGNQPQHF. DNA for the CDR3: TGTGCCAGCAGCTTATCGACGGGGGGCAATCAGCCCCAGCATTTT.

The CDR3 nucleotides read TGTGCCAGCAGCCAAGCTAGCCTCAACGAGCAGTACTTC. Protein sequence: CASSQASLNEQYF. The V and J genes are TRBV14 and TRBJ2-7, with D perhaps matching TRBD2 (5 bases). Germline V lookup: CDR1 SGHDN, CDR2 FVKESK. The CDR3 has 13 residues. V was pared by 1 base and J by 5 bases, with 9 bases between. The entire variable domain, with the rest obtained from reference TRBV14 and TRBJ2-7, is as follows: EAGVTQFPSHSVIEKGQTVTLRCDPISGHDNLYWYRRVMGKEIKFLLHFVKESKQDESGMPNNRFLAERTGGTYSTLKVQPAELEDSGVYFCASSQASLNEQYFGPGTRLTVT.

This rearrangement joins TRBV19 to TRBJ1-5; D is perhaps TRBD1 (5 bases). CDR1 is LNHDA and CDR2 is SQIVND in the germline V gene (reference sequence). The V end lost 7 bases, the J end lost 9 bases, and 19 bases lay between the germline ends. The CDR3 covers 14 residues. In nucleotides, the CDR3 is TGTGCCAGTACCCCTGGGGCCCTGGTTCGGCCCCAGCATTTT. This translates into CASTPGALVRPQHF.

The chain links TRBV10-3 to TRBJ2-2; D unresolved. The CDR3 extends over 13 amino acids. V was pared by 8 bases and J by 1 base, with 8 bases between. From germline, CDR1 is ENHRY and CDR2 SYGVKD. CDR3 nucleotides: TGTGCCATCTCCCGCGGGAACACCGGGGAGCTGTTTTTT. It codes for CAISRGNTGELFF.

The chain employs TRBV29-1 and TRBJ2-7; possibly TRBD1 for D (6 bases). This CDR3 contains 12 residues. With 7 bases removed from V and 0 bases from J, the gap between germline ends came to 10 bases. CDR1 and CDR2 (germline): SQVTM, ANQGSEA. The CDR3 bases are TGCAGCGCCGGGACACACTCCTACGAGCAGTACTTC. It translates to CSAGTHSYEQYF.

V and J are TRBV5-3 and TRBJ2-7; perhaps TRBD1 as D (6 bases). TRBV5-3 is an ORF, and what it does is uncertain. The CDR3 consists of 16 residues. V was clipped by 1 base and J by 3 bases, with 17 bases between them. Written as DNA, the CDR3 is TGTGCCAGAAGCTTGTGGGTTAGCAGGGGCCACTACGAGCAGTACTTC. Translating it yields CARSLWVSRGHYEQYF.

CDR3 DNA: TGTGCCAGCAGTTACTCCGTAGCGAGTCGTTTCTACGAGCAGTACTTC. Its translation is CASSYSVASRFYEQYF. The chain uses TRBV6-5 and TRBJ2-7; D is perhaps TRBD2 (5 bases). V was clipped by 0 bases and J by 3 bases, with 15 bases between them. The CDR3 has 16 amino acids. CDR1 MNHEY and CDR2 SVGAGI come from the germline V gene.

As concerns this clone: Its ends do not fully match the called genes, so a read error is possible. This chain joins TRBV24-1 and TRBJ1-1; D unresolved. The CDR3 length is 13 residues. Germline CDR1 KGHDR, CDR2 SFDVKD. CDR3 region: CATSENSNTEAFF. The CDR3 DNA sequence: TGTGCCACGAGTGAGAACTCTAACACTGAAGCTTTCTTT.